Listed below are T cell receptor beta chains from one sample, sequenced in a study of PD-L1 blockade in urothelial cancer. Assay: immunoSEQ multiplex PCR; the TCRdb copy retains only in-frame clones and omits some. Here the sample spans some 41,000 clones, approximately 81% being singletons. This specimen consisted of PBMCs, obtained around atezolizumab (anti-PD-L1) treatment. These receptors originate from a man between 65 and 85 years old with urothelial cancer. Each CDR3 is given with its conserved first and last residue. D genes are given only for firm matches. Not all rows give a size; the values are once, few, many and, for expanded clones, a class.

v_call	j_call	cdr3_length	d_call	clone_size	cdr3_nt	cdr3_aa
TRBV28	TRBJ1-1	16	NA	NA	TGTGCCAGCAGTTTATGGTGGGGGCCACAAGCCAGGAAAGCTTTCTTT	CASSLWWGPQARKAFF
TRBV11-2	TRBJ2-2	15	TRBD1	NA	TGTGCCAGCAGCCGTGGACAGGGGGCCGCCGGGGAGCTGTTTTTT	CASSRGQGAAGELFF
TRBV5-1	TRBJ1-1	13	NA	NA	TGCGCCAGCAGCTCTGCAGGGAGGACTGAAGCTTTCTTT	CASSSAGRTEAFF
TRBV5-1	TRBJ1-1	14	TRBD1	NA	TGCGCCAGCGCCATAGGACAGGGCGGGACTGAAGCTTTCTTT	CASAIGQGGTEAFF
TRBV11-3	TRBJ1-1	13	TRBD1	few	TGTGCCAGCAGCTGGGAGGACAGGTCTGAAGCTTTCTTT	CASSWEDRSEAFF
TRBV5-4	TRBJ2-7	15	TRBD1	once	TGTGCCAGCAGCTCTAAAATGGGACAGCCATACGAGCAGTACTTC	CASSSKMGQPYEQYF
TRBV19	TRBJ1-2	14	NA	once	TGTGCCAGTAGTATCGGGGGGCTCTTCAATGGCTACACCTTC	CASSIGGLFNGYTF
TRBV10-1	TRBJ1-1	12	NA	NA	TGCGCCAGCAGTGGACCGGGACAATTTCCTTTCTTT	CASSGPGQFPFF
TRBV10-2	TRBJ2-5	15	NA	NA	TGCGCCAGCAGTCATGGGAGGCGTGTCCAAGAGACCCAGTACTTC	CASSHGRRVQETQYF
TRBV5-5	TRBJ2-7	15	TRBD1	NA	TGTGCCAGCAGCTTGGCCGGGACAGGGGCCTACGAGCAGTACTTC	CASSLAGTGAYEQYF
TRBV30	TRBJ1-2	14	TRBD1	NA	TGTGCCTGGGGTCCCGGGACAGGGCCCGATGGCTACACCTTC	CAWGPGTGPDGYTF
TRBV29-1	TRBJ2-7	13	NA	once	TGCAGCGTTGCACGGACAGCCTCCTACGAGCAGTACTTC	CSVARTASYEQYF
TRBV4-1	TRBJ2-5	13	NA	NA	TGCGCCAGCAGCCAACTTAGGGGAGAGACCCAGTACTTC	CASSQLRGETQYF
TRBV19	TRBJ1-1	13	NA	few	TGTGCCAGTAGCAGTCAGGCGAACACTGAAGCTTTCTTT	CASSSQANTEAFF
TRBV28	TRBJ2-7	15	TRBD1	NA	TGTGCCAGCAGTTCCCCCGGGACAGGGCCCGCCGAGCAGTACTTC	CASSSPGTGPAEQYF
TRBV20-1	TRBJ2-5	11	NA	NA	TGCAGTGCCCAGACTAGGGAGACCCAGTACTTC	CSAQTRETQYF
TRBV7-6	TRBJ1-2	16	TRBD1	few	TGTGCCAGCAGCTCAAGAATCGGACAGGGTGGAAGCGGCTACACCTTC	CASSSRIGQGGSGYTF
TRBV5-8	TRBJ2-2	18	TRBD2	NA	TGTGCCAGCAGCTTGGGGGGACTAGCCTATACGAACACCGGGGAGCTGTTTTTT	CASSLGGLAYTNTGELFF
TRBV9	TRBJ2-1	14	NA	NA	TGTGCCAGCAGCGCGGCAGGGTCCTACAATGAGCAGTTCTTC	CASSAAGSYNEQFF
TRBV5-1	TRBJ2-1	17	TRBD2	NA	TGCGCCAGCAGCTTGGGGACTAGCGGGAGCTCCTACAATGAGCAGTTCTTC	CASSLGTSGSSYNEQFF